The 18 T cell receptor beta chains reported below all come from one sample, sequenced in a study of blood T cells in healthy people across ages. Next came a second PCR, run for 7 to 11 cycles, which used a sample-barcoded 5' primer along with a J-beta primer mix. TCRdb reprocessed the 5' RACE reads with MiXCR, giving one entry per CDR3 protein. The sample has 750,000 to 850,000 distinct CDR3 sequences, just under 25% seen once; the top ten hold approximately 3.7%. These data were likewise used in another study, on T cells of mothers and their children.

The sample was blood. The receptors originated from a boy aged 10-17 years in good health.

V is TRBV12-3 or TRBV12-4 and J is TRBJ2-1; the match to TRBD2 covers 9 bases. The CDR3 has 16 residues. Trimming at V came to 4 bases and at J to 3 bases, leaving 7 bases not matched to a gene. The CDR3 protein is CASSSLTSGLYNEQFF. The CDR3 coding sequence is TGTGCCAGCAGTTCCCTGACTAGCGGTCTCTACAATGAGCAGTTCTTC.

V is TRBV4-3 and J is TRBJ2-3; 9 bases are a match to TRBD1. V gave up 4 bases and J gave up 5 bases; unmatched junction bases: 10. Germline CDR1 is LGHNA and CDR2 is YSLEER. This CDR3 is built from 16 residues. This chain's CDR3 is CASSLHRTGAGDTQYF. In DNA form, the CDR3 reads TGCGCCAGCAGCCTCCACCGGACAGGGGCAGGAGATACGCAGTATTTT.

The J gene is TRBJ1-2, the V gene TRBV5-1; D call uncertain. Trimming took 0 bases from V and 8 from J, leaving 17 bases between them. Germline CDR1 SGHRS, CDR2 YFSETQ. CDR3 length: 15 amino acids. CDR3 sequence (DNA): TGCGCCAGCAGCTTGGCCGGGGAGGGAAGAGGCGGCTACACCTTC. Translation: CASSLAGEGRGGYTF.

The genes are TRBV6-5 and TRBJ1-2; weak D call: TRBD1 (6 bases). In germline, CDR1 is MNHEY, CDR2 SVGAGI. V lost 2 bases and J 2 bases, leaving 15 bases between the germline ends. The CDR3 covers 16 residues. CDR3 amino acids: CASSYLGGQTNYGYTF. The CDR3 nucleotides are TGTGCCAGCAGTTACCTCGGAGGACAGACGAACTATGGCTACACCTTC.

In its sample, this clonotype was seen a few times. The CDR3 loop reads CASSIGDRVVETQYF. The CDR3 DNA follows: TGTGCCAGCAGTATAGGGGACAGGGTGGTAGAGACCCAGTACTTC. This sequence joins TRBV6-1 and TRBJ2-5; the match to TRBD1 covers 9 bases. This CDR3 spans 15 amino acids. V shed 5 bases, J shed 4 bases, and the junction held 8 bases outside the gene matches. Looked up from germline, CDR1 is MNHNS and CDR2 is SASEGT.

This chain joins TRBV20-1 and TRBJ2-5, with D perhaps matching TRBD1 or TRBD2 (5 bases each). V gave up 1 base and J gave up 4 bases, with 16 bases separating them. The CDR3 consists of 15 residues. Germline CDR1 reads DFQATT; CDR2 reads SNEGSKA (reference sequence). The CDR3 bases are TGCAGTGCTAGAGTACCGGGACCACGGCGAGAGACCCAGTACTTC. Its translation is CSARVPGPRRETQYF.

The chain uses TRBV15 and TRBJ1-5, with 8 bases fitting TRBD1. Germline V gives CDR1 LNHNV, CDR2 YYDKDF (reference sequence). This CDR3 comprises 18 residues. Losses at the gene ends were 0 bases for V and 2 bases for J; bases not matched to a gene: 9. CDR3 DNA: TGTGCCACCAGCAGAGAACCGCAGACAGGGGAGGGCAATCAGCCCCAGCATTTT. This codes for CATSREPQTGEGNQPQHF.

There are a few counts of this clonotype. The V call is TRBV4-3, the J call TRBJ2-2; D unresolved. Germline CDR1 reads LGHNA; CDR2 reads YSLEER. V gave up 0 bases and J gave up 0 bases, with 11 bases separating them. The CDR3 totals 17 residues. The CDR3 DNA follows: TGCGCCAGCAGCCAAGAATCCGGCCGTCCGAACACCGGGGAGCTGTTTTTT. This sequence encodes CASSQESGRPNTGELFF.

The CDR3 loop is CASSQDRGRAYEQYF. CDR3 in DNA: TGCGCCAGCAGCCAAGATCGCGGCAGGGCCTACGAGCAGTACTTC. The rearrangement uses TRBV4-3 and TRBJ2-7; weak D call: TRBD1 (5 bases). The CDR3 totals 15 residues. Trimming cost V 0 bases and J 2 bases, with 11 bases left between them. Germline V gene lookup returns CDR1 LGHNA and CDR2 YSLEER.

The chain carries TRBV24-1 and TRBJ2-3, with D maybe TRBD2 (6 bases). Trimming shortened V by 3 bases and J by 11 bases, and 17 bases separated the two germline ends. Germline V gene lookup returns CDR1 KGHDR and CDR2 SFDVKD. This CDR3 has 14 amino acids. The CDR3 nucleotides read TGTGCCACCAGTGATACCGCCGGGGCGGGAAGGCAGTATTTT. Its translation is CATSDTAGAGRQYF.

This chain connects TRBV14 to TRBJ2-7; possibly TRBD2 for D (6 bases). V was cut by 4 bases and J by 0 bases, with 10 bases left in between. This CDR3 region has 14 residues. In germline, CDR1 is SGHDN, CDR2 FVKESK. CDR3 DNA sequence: TGTGCCAGCAGCCCAGTCGGGAGCTCCTACGAGCAGTACTTC. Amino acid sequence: CASSPVGSSYEQYF.

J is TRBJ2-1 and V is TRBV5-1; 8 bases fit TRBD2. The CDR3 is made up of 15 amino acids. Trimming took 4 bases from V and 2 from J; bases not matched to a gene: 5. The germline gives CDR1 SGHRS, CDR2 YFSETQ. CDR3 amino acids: CASSPGGSTYNEQFF. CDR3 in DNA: TGCGCCAGCAGCCCGGGGGGGTCTACCTACAATGAGCAGTTCTTC. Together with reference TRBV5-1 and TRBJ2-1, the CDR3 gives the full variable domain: KAGVTQTPRYLIKTRGQQVTLSCSPISGHRSVSWYQQTPGQGLQFLFEYFSETQRNKGNFPGRFSGRQFSNSRSEMNVSTLELGDSALYLCASSPGGSTYNEQFFGPGTRLTVL.

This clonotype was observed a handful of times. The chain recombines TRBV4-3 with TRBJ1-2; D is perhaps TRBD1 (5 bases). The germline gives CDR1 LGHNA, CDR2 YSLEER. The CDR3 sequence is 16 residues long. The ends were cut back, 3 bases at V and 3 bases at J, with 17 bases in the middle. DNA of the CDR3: TGCGCCAGCAGCCAGGATTACTCAGGGTTCGACTATGGCTACACCTTC. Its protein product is CASSQDYSGFDYGYTF.

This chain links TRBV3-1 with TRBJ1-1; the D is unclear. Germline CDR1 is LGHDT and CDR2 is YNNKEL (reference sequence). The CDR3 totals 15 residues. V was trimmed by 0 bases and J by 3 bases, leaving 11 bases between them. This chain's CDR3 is CASSQEGRVHTEAFF. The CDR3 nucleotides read TGTGCCAGCAGCCAAGAAGGCCGAGTCCACACTGAAGCTTTCTTT.

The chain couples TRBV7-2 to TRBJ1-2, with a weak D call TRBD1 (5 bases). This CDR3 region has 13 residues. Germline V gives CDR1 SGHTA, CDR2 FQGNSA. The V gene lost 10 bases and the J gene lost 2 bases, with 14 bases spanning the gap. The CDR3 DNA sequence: TGTGCCATCTCGAAGACAGCCAACTATGGCTACACCTTC. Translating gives CAISKTANYGYTF.

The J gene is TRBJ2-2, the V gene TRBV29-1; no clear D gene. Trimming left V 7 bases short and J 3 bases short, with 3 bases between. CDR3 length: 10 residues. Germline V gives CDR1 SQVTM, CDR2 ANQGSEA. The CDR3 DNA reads TGCAGCGCATACACCGGGGAGCTGTTTTTT. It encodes CSAYTGELFF.

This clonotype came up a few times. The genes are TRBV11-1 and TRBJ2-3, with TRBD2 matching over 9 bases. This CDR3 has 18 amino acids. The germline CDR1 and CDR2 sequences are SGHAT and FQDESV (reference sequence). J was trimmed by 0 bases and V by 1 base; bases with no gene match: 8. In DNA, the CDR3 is TGTGCCAGCAGCTTAGAGGGTCTAGCGGGACTCAGCACAGATACGCAGTATTTT. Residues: CASSLEGLAGLSTDTQYF. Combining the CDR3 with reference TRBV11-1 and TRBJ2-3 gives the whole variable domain EAEVAQSPRYKITEKSQAVAFWCDPISGHATLYWYRQILGQGPELLVQFQDESVVDDSQLPKDRFSAERLKGVDSTLKIQPAELGDSAMYLCASSLEGLAGLSTDTQYFGPGTRLTVL.

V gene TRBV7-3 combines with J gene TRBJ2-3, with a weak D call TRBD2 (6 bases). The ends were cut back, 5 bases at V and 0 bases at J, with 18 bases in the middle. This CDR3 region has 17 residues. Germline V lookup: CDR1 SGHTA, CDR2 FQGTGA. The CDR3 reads CASSPAGTHPSTDTQYF. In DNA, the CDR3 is TGTGCCAGCAGCCCTGCGGGGACGCATCCTAGCACAGATACGCAGTATTTT.